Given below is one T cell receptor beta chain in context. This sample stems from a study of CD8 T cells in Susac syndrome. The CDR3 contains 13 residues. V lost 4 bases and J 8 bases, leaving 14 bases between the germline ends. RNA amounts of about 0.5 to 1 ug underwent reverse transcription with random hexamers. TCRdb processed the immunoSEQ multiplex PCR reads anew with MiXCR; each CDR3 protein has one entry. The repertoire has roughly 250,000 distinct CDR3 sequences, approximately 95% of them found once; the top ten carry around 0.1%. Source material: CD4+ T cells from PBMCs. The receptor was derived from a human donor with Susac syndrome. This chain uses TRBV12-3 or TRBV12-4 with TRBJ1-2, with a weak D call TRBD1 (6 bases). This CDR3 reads CASSSFNREGYTF. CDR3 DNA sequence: TGTGCCAGCAGTTCCTTTAACAGGGAAGGCTACACCTTC.